Below, one T cell receptor beta chain is given with its context. Repertoires were generated with immunoSEQ multiplex PCR, while TCRdb's copy carries only in-frame clones and drops some. The sample holds hundreds of thousands of clones; 70% to 90% are singletons and the top ten take roughly 0.0089%. The CDR3 loop spans 15 amino acids. The germline gives CDR1 LNHDA, CDR2 SQIVND (reference sequence). V was pared by 6 bases and J by 7 bases, with 9 bases of the junction left unmatched. This record comes from a study of shared T cell receptors in the human thymus. This sample also appeared in a second study, on human thymus T cells. Turning to that study: The donors were infants in Finland with congenital heart defects, otherwise immunologically healthy. Thymic and blood repertoires seemed to favor certain V and J genes.

This chain uses TRBV19 with TRBJ2-1, with TRBD2 matching 10 bases. The TCR originated in a boy under two years old with a congenital heart defect. The specimen was thymocytes. CDR3 in DNA: TGTGCCAGTAGATGGAGCGGGAGGGCCTGTAATGAGCAGTTCTTC. Protein sequence: CASRWSGRACNEQFF.